The entry below describes one T cell receptor (beta chain). These data belong to a study of early T cells in non-severe SARS-CoV-2 infection. Study as a whole: Investigators sequenced bulk RNA drawn from unsorted whole blood, and chains remained unpaired.

The germline CDR1 and CDR2 sequences are SQVTM and ANQGSEA. This CDR3 has 11 amino acids. Trimming shortened V by 4 bases and J by 7 bases, and 9 bases separated the two germline ends. Unique molecular identifiers (one per individual cDNA molecule) were attached. TCRdb analysed the 5' RACE reads with MiXCR anew, one entry per CDR3 protein. The sample yields tens of thousands of distinct CDR3 sequences, around 4.6% seen once. The sequencing sample was made of whole blood. This TCR was recovered from an adult who was a healthcare worker with PCR-confirmed SARS-CoV-2 infection or an uninfected control (not recorded which). This chain uses TRBV29-1 with TRBJ2-3; D ambiguous. The chain's CDR3 is CSVGHEHTQYF. For the CDR3, the DNA is TGCAGCGTTGGCCACGAACATACGCAGTATTTT.